This TCR beta chain was sequenced for a study of cytomegalovirus exposure and HLA in healthy donors. Germline CDR1 reads MGHRA; CDR2 reads YSYEKL. The junction had 9 bases not matched to a gene; V was cut back by 4 bases and J by 4 bases. The CDR3 is 16 amino acids. 60 Vbeta and 13 Jbeta primers were used in PCR. The table came from immunoSEQ multiplex PCR; TCRdb's copy has only in-frame clones and leaves some out. The sample has roughly 150,000 clones, 77% seen once. This clone was picked up a small number of times. The sequenced material came from PBMCs. The V call is TRBV4-1, the J call TRBJ1-1; 10 nucleotides align to TRBD1. This TCR came from a male donor in good health and CMV-seronegative. The CDR3 spells CASSRGVGQGITEAFF. DNA for the CDR3: TGCGCCAGCAGCCGGGGGGTGGGACAGGGGATCACTGAAGCTTTCTTT.